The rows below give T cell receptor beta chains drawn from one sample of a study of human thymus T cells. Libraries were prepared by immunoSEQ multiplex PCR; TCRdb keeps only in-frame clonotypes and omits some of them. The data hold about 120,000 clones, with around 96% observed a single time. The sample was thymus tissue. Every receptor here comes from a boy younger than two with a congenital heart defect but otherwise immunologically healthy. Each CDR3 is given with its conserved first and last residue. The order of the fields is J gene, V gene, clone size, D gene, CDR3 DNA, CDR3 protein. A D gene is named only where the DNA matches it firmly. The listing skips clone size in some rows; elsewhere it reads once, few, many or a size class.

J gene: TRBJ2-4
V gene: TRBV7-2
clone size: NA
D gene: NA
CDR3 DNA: TGTGCCAGCAGCTTAGACGTTATTGGGCCATCCAAAAACATTCAGTACTTC
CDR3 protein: CASSLDVIGPSKNIQYF

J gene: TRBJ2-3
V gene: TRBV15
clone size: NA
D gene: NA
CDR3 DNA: TGTGCCACCAGCAGAGACTTGGGGCTCTGGTACACAGATACGCAGTATTTT
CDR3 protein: CATSRDLGLWYTDTQYF

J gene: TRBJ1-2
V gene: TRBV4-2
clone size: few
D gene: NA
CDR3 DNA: TGTGCCAGCAGCCAAGACTATGGCTACACCTTC
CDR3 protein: CASSQDYGYTF

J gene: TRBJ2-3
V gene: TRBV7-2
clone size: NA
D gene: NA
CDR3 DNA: TGTGCCAGCAGCCAGGTCCCTCGGGTCACAGATACGCAGTATTTT
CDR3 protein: CASSQVPRVTDTQYF

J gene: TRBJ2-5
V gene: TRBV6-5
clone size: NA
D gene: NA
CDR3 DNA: TGTGCCAGCAGTTACCCGGGGTTGAAGACCCAGTACTTC
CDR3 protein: CASSYPGLKTQYF

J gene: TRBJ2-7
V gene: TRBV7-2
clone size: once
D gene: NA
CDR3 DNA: TGTGCCAGCAGCTTAGGGGACCCCCCCTACGAGCAGTACTTC
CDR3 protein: CASSLGDPPYEQYF

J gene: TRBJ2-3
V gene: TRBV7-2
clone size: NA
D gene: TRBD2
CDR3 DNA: TGTGCCAGCAGCTTAGATGGAACTAGCGGGGGCACAGATACGCAGTATTTT
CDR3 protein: CASSLDGTSGGTDTQYF

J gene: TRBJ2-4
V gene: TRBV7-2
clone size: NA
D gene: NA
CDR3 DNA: TGTGCCAGCAGCCCCCGACTAGAATCTATAAACATTCAGTACTTC
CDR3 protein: CASSPRLESINIQYF

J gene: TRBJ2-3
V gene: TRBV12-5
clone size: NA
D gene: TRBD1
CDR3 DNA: TGTGCTAGTGGTTTGCCCCGGGACAGGGGGTATCAGCGGGGGTTCACAGATACGCAGTATTTT
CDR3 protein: CASGLPRDRGYQRGFTDTQYF

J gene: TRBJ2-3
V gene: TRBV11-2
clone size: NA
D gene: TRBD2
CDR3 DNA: TGTGCCAGCAGCTTAGGACTAGCGGGGGCCGGGTATACGCAGTATTTT
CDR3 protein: CASSLGLAGAGYTQYF

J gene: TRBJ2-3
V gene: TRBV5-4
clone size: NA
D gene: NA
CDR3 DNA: TGTGCCAGCAGCTTGGAAACCAGGGGTGGGGATACGCAGTATTTT
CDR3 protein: CASSLETRGGDTQYF

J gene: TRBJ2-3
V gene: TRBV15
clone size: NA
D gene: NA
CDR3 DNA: TGTGCCACCAGCCGCGTAGCCTCGGCCCCGCGCACAGATACGCAGTATTTT
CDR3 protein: CATSRVASAPRTDTQYF

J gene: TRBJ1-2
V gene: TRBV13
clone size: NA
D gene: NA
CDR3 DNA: TGTGCCAGCAGCTATGAAGGGCGTCGGTATGGCTACACCTTC
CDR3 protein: CASSYEGRRYGYTF

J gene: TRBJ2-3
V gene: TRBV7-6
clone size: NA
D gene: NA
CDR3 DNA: TGTGCCAGCAGCTTGTCCCGCACAGATACGCAGTATTTT
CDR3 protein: CASSLSRTDTQYF

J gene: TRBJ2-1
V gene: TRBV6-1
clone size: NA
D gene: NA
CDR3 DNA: TGTGCCAGCAGTGAAGGATACAATGAGCAGTTCTTC
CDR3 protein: CASSEGYNEQFF

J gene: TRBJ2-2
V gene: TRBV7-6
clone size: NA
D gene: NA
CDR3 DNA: TGTGCCAGCAGTTTACAAACCGGGGAGCTGTTTTTT
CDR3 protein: CASSLQTGELFF

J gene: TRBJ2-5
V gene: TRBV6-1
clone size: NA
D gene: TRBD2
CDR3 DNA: TGTGCCAGTGTGCGGGCGGGGGGGGCTCAAGAGACCCAGTACTTC
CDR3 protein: CASVRAGGAQETQYF

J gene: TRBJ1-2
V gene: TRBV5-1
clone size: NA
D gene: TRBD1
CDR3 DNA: TGCGCCAGCAGCTTCAGGGGGCCGGACTATGGCTACACCTTC
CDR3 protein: CASSFRGPDYGYTF

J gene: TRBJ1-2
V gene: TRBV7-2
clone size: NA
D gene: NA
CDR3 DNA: TGTGCCAGCAGCTTAGCCTATGGCTACACCTTC
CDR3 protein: CASSLAYGYTF

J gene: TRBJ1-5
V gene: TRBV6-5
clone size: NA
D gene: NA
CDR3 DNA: TGTGCCAGCATGGCAGGGAGCAATCAGCCCCAGCATTTT
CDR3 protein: CASMAGSNQPQHF

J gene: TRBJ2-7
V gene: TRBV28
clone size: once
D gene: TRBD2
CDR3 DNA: TGTGCCAGCAGTTTATTTCTAGCGGGGTCTGACGAGCAGTACTTC
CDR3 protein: CASSLFLAGSDEQYF

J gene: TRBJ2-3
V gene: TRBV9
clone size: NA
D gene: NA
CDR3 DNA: TGTGCCAGCAGCGTAGTTCCCTCTAAACTGATCCGCACAGATACGCAGTATTTT
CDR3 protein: CASSVVPSKLIRTDTQYF

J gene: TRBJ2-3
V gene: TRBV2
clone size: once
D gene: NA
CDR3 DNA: TGTGCCAGCAGTGAAGAGCCCCAGGGAAGCAATACGCAGTATTTT
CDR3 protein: CASSEEPQGSNTQYF

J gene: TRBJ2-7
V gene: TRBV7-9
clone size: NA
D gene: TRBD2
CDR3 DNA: TGTGCCAGCAGCCCGGGGGGGAGGTCCTACGAGCAGTACTTC
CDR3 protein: CASSPGGRSYEQYF

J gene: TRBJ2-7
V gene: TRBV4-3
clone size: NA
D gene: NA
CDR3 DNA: TGCGCCAGCAGCCAAGAAGAAAGGGACGGTCCGTCCTACGAGCAGTACTTC
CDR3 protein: CASSQEERDGPSYEQYF

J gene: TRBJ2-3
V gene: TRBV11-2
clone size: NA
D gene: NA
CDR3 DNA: TGTGCCAGCAGCTTAGATTACCTCCCAGGGGATACGCAGTATTTT
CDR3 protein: CASSLDYLPGDTQYF

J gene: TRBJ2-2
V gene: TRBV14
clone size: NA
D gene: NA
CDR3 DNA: TGTGCCAGCAGGATTTCTAGGACCGGGGAGCTGTTTTTT
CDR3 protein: CASRISRTGELFF

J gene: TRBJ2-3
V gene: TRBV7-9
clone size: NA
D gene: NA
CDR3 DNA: TGTGCCAGCAGCTCCAGCGGTACAGATACGCAGTATTTT
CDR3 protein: CASSSSGTDTQYF

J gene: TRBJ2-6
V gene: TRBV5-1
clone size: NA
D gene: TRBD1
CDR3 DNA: TGCGCCAGCAGCTTGGCCAGGAGACAGGGAGTTTCTGGGGCCAACGTCCTGACTTTC
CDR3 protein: CASSLARRQGVSGANVLTF

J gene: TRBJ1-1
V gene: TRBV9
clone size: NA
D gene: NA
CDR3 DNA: TGTGCCAGCAGCGTAGGAGGGTCCGTGGACACTGAAGCTTTCTTT
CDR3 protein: CASSVGGSVDTEAFF

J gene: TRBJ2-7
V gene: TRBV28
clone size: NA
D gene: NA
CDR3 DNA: TGTGCCAGCAGTCCCCAAGACAGTCAAACGGGCTCCTACGAGCAGTACTTC
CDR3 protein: CASSPQDSQTGSYEQYF

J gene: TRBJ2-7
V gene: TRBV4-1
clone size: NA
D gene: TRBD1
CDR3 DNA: TGCGCCAGCAGCCTTTCGGACAGGGGGCCCTACGAGCAGTACTTC
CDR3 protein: CASSLSDRGPYEQYF

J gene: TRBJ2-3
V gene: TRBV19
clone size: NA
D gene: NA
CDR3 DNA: TGTGCCAGTAGATTTGACTCGACAGGGGAGGGGAGGGATACGCAGTATTTT
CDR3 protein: CASRFDSTGEGRDTQYF